Following are 12 T cell receptor beta chains from one sample sequenced in a study of T cell clonotyping in hematopoietic cell transplantation. As for time point: recipient sample about 28 days before transplant, after cytoreduction. Sequenced by immunoSEQ multiplex PCR; TCRdb stores in-frame clones only, minus some. The sample includes about 45,000 clones, 80% to 85% of them seen just once. Source: peripheral blood mononuclear cells, taken before stem cell transplant. These receptors were collected from a man in his 60s with myelodysplastic syndrome. Some clones in this sample may be carry-over from other donors' samples.

This clone was counted between two and nine times. The J gene is TRBJ1-6, the V gene TRBV18; 7 positions agree with TRBD1. This CDR3 is built from 15 residues. The germline CDR1 and CDR2 sequences are KGHSH and LQKENI. Trimming cost V 2 bases and J 5 bases; bases outside gene matches: 3. The CDR3 sequence: CASSPITGDNSPLHF. In nucleotides, the CDR3 is TGTGCCAGCTCACCAATAACAGGGGATAATTCACCCCTCCACTTT. Looking up the rest from reference TRBV18 and TRBJ1-6 gives the full variable domain: NAGVMQNPRHLVRRRGQEARLRCSPMKGHSHVYWYRQLPEEGLKFMVYLQKENIIDESGMPKERFSAEFPKEGPSILRIQQVVRGDSAAYFCASSPITGDNSPLHFGNGTRLTVT.

This clone was found a few times. The chain carries TRBV6-5 and TRBJ1-6; a weak D match, TRBD1 (6 bases). Trimming shortened V by 0 bases and J by 7 bases, and 13 bases separated the two germline ends. Per germline, CDR1 MNHEY and CDR2 SVGAGI. CDR3 length equals 16 residues. Here the CDR3 DNA reads TGTGCCAGCAGTTACTCTGCAGGACAGAGAAATTCACCCCTCCACTTT. Translation gives CASSYSAGQRNSPLHF.

V and J are TRBV30 and TRBJ2-1; 11 nucleotides match TRBD1. Germline V gives CDR1 GTSNPN, CDR2 SVGIG (reference sequence). The CDR3 totals 13 residues. J gave up 10 bases and V 4 bases, and 6 bases lay outside the gene matches. CDR3 coding DNA: TGTGCCTGGACCCCGGGACAGGGGGGAGAGCAGTTCTTC. Residues: CAWTPGQGGEQFF. Combining the CDR3 with reference TRBV30 and TRBJ2-1 gives the whole variable domain SQTIHQWPATLVQPVGSPLSLECTVEGTSNPNLYWYRQAAGRGLQLLFYSVGIGQISSEVPQNLSASRPQDRQFILSSKKLLLSDSGFYLCAWTPGQGGEQFFGPGTRLTVL.

The chain has TRBV5-8 and TRBJ2-7; 7 positions match TRBD2. CDR3 length: 14 amino acids. The J segment lost 7 bases and the V segment lost 0 bases, leaving 7 bases of the junction unmatched. Germline assignment: CDR1 SGHTS and CDR2 YDEGEE. Written as DNA, the CDR3 is TGTGCCAGCAGCTTGGTGGGGGAGGGTGCGGAGCAGTACTTC. Residues: CASSLVGEGAEQYF. Variable domain in full (rest from reference TRBV5-8 and TRBJ2-7): EAGVTQSPTHLIKTRGQQATLRCSPISGHTSVYWYQQALGLGLQFLLWYDEGEERNRGNFPPRFSGRQFPNYSSELNVNALELEDSALYLCASSLVGEGAEQYFGPGTRLTVT.

The chain links TRBV5-1 to TRBJ2-5; 7 nucleotides match TRBD1. The end of the DNA fits TRBJ2-7 better, so the J call may be wrong. CDR3 length: 14 residues. The germline gives CDR1 SGHRS, CDR2 YFSETQ. The CDR3 protein is CASSPADRVHEQYF. The DNA of the CDR3 is TGCGCCAGCAGCCCGGCTGACAGGGTCCACGAGCAGTACTTC.

This clone was seen a single time. The chain has TRBV5-1 and TRBJ2-1; D not resolved. Germline V gene sequence: CDR1 SGHRS, CDR2 YFSETQ. The CDR3 is 16 residues long. Trimming stripped 3 bases from V and 6 bases from J, with 19 bases between. The CDR3 loop reads CASSSQPGPSPNEQFF. DNA of the CDR3: TGCGCCAGCAGCTCTCAACCGGGCCCAAGCCCCAATGAGCAGTTCTTC.

This chain links TRBV7-2 with TRBJ2-3; D is perhaps TRBD2 (5 bases). V lost 4 bases, J lost 4 bases, and 9 bases lay in between. Germline V lookup: CDR1 SGHTA, CDR2 FQGNSA. This CDR3 is built from 13 residues. The chain's CDR3 is CASSSWGADTQYF. DNA for the CDR3: TGTGCCAGCAGCTCCTGGGGAGCAGATACGCAGTATTTT.

The chain couples TRBV6-5 to TRBJ1-1, with D unclear. Germline assignment: CDR1 MNHEY and CDR2 SVGAGI. Trimming left V 6 bases short and J 10 bases short, with 12 bases between. The length of the CDR3 is 11 residues. CDR3 nucleotide sequence: TGTGCCAGCAGAAACTGGGAGCGAGCTTTCTTT. It translates to CASRNWERAFF.

The rearrangement joins TRBV9 to TRBJ2-2; D is uncertain. Germline lookup yields CDR1 SGDLS and CDR2 YYNGEE. V dropped 3 bases and J dropped 0 bases, with 9 bases sitting between them. The CDR3 runs to 15 residues. The CDR3 here is CASSGMVANTGELFF. CDR3 bases: TGTGCCAGCAGCGGTATGGTAGCGAACACCGGGGAGCTGTTTTTT.

The V call is TRBV19, the J call TRBJ1-6, with D maybe TRBD1 (6 bases). V lost 5 bases and J lost 7, with 12 bases in between. The germline gives CDR1 LNHDA, CDR2 SQIVND (reference sequence). The CDR3 covers 14 residues. CDR3 in amino acids: CASSLNTGNSPLHF. The CDR3 DNA is TGTGCCAGTAGTTTGAATACAGGGAATTCACCCCTCCACTTT.

V gene TRBV5-4 combines with J gene TRBJ2-2; a possible D gene is TRBD1 (6 bases). Germline V lookup: CDR1 SGHNT, CDR2 YYREEE (reference sequence). Trimming cost V 2 bases and J 0 bases, with 14 bases left between them. The CDR3 has 17 residues. The CDR3 spells CASSLRPGHSNTGELFF. The CDR3 bases are TGTGCCAGCAGCTTACGCCCGGGACATTCGAACACCGGGGAGCTGTTTTTT.

This rearrangement joins TRBV7-2 to TRBJ2-5; TRBD1 aligns across 7 bases. The length of the CDR3 is 13 residues. Trimming removed 5 bases from V and 4 bases from J; junction bases left unmatched: 4. CDR1 is SGHTA and CDR2 is FQGNSA in the germline V gene. The DNA of the CDR3 is TGTGCCAGCAGCGGGACAGCCCGAGAGACCCAGTACTTC. The encoded protein is CASSGTARETQYF.